This is a list of T cell receptor beta chains from one sample in a study of blood T cell repertoires in COVID-19. Profiled with immunoSEQ multiplex PCR; TCRdb holds only in-frame clones, not every one. The top ten clones hold roughly 2.2% of a sample with some 38,000 clones, approximately 91% of them seen once. The sequencing sample was made of peripheral blood. These receptors were obtained from a man aged 50 or older with active COVID-19. CDR3s include the opening cysteine and the closing phenylalanine or tryptophan. D genes are given only for firm matches. Clone size is not always given. Where it is, it says once, few, many or a class for expanded clones.

j_call d_call v_call clone_size cdr3_nt cdr3_aa
TRBJ2-6 . TRBV19 . TGTGCCAGTAGTATGAGCGTCCTCTCTGGGGCCAACGTCCTGACTTTC CASSMSVLSGANVLTF
TRBJ1-6 . TRBV2 few TGTGCCAGCAGCGACGGACAGTATAATTCACCCCTCCACTTT CASSDGQYNSPLHF
TRBJ2-1 . TRBV15 . TGTGCCACCAGCAGAGATCAGAACCCCTACAATGAGCAGTTCTTC CATSRDQNPYNEQFF
TRBJ2-1 TRBD2 TRBV10-1 . TGCGCCAGCAGTGGATCGACTAGCGGACGCTCCTACAATGAGCAGTTCTTC CASSGSTSGRSYNEQFF
TRBJ2-1 TRBD2 TRBV30 . TGTGCCTGGACCTTAGCGGGAGGGCTCGACAATGAGCAGTTCTTC CAWTLAGGLDNEQFF
TRBJ2-3 TRBD2 TRBV18 . TGTGCCAGCTCACCCCTAGCGGGGATCACAGATACGCAGTATTTT CASSPLAGITDTQYF
TRBJ2-3 TRBD2 TRBV25-1 few TGTGCCAGCATGCGCGGGGGGACCACAGATACGCAGTATTTT CASMRGGTTDTQYF
TRBJ2-2 . TRBV7-9 . TGTGCCAGCATCCTCTCCGCCGGGATTAGCACCGGGGAGCTGTTTTTT CASILSAGISTGELFF
TRBJ1-2 . TRBV18 . TGTGCCAGCTCATTATCGACAGAGATAAACTATGGCTACACCTTC CASSLSTEINYGYTF
TRBJ2-1 TRBD2 TRBV3-1/TRBV3-2 . TGTGCCAGCAGCCAAGTTGGGTTAGGCGGGAGACCGTTCTTC CASSQVGLGGRPFF
TRBJ2-3 TRBD1 TRBV4-1 . TGCGCCAGCAGCCTGGCCGACAGGGATGACACAGATACGCAGTATTTT CASSLADRDDTDTQYF
TRBJ2-7 . TRBV6-5 . TGTGCCAGCAGTAAGCAGGGTTCCTACGAGCAGTACTTC CASSKQGSYEQYF
TRBJ1-6 . TRBV7-2 . TGTGCCAGCAGCTTCGCCCGAGCGACTTTACTGAATTCACCCCTCCACTTT CASSFARATLLNSPLHF
TRBJ1-2 . TRBV12-3/TRBV12-4 . TGTGCCAGCAGTTTTGGAGACTATGGCTACACCTTC CASSFGDYGYTF
TRBJ1-1 . TRBV7-9 . TGTGCCAGCAGCTTAGAGGACAGCACTGAAGCTTTCTTT CASSLEDSTEAFF
TRBJ1-2 . TRBV19 . TGTGCCAGTAGTCTCCGCGACGGGGTTAACTATGGCTACACCTTC CASSLRDGVNYGYTF
TRBJ1-6 . TRBV7-8 . TGTGCCAGCAGCTACAGGGACCAGGATTCACCCCTCCACTTT CASSYRDQDSPLHF
TRBJ2-7 TRBD1 TRBV18 . TGTGCCAGCTCACGCACAGGGGGTACCTACGAGCAGTACTTC CASSRTGGTYEQYF
TRBJ2-3 . TRBV5-1 . TGCGCCAGCAGCTTGGGACAGGCAGTTAGCACAGATACGCAGTATTTT CASSLGQAVSTDTQYF
TRBJ1-6 . TRBV18 . TGTGCCAGCTCACCGGGGCTCCCCGACGGTTCACCCCTCCACTTT CASSPGLPDGSPLHF
TRBJ2-7 TRBD1 TRBV4-2 . TGTGCCAGCAGCCAAGAGCCAGGGACAGGGAAGATTTACGAGCAGTACTTC CASSQEPGTGKIYEQYF
TRBJ1-1 TRBD1 TRBV7-3 . TGTGCCAGCAGCCAAACGGGACAGGGCGAGAACACTGAAGCTTTCTTT CASSQTGQGENTEAFF
TRBJ2-3 TRBD1 TRBV25-1 . TGTGCCAGCAGTGACCTCCGGGACAGGGGGACGGATACGCAGTATTTT CASSDLRDRGTDTQYF
TRBJ1-1 . TRBV5-4 . TGTGCCAGCACCCCTTGGGGCAGGGCGAACACTGAAGCTTTCTTT CASTPWGRANTEAFF
TRBJ2-3 TRBD2 TRBV6-2/TRBV6-3 . TGTGCCAGCAGTTACTCCCTAGCGGGGGGCGGCGATACGCAGTATTTT CASSYSLAGGGDTQYF
TRBJ1-5 TRBD1 TRBV18 . TGTGCCAGCTCCTGGACAGGGGGCAATCAGCCCCAGCATTTT CASSWTGGNQPQHF
TRBJ1-2 . TRBV11-2 . TGTGCCAGCAGCTCGCAGACTAAGGGAGGCTACACCTTC CASSSQTKGGYTF
TRBJ2-3 TRBD2 TRBV23-1 . TGCGCCAGCAGTCAGGTAGCGGGGGGGCCGCCAGATACGCAGTATTTT CASSQVAGGPPDTQYF
TRBJ2-3 . TRBV9 . TGTGCCAGCAGCGTCAGTCGCAGCACAGATACGCAGTATTTT CASSVSRSTDTQYF
TRBJ2-7 TRBD2 TRBV2 . TGTGCCAGCAGTTTACTAGCGGGAGGCTCCTACGAGCAGTACTTC CASSLLAGGSYEQYF
TRBJ1-1 . TRBV30 . TGTGCCTGGAGGGGACCTTGGGGGGGGAACACTGAAGCTTTCTTT CAWRGPWGGNTEAFF
TRBJ2-7 TRBD2 TRBV7-8 . TGTGCCAGCTGGCCCGCACTAGCGGGAGTCGAGCAGTACTTC CASWPALAGVEQYF
TRBJ2-3 . TRBV7-3 . TGTGCCAGCAGCTTAAATCCCGCAGATACGCAGTATTTT CASSLNPADTQYF
TRBJ2-1 TRBD1 TRBV11-2 . TGTGCCAGCAGCTTAGATACAGGGGGTGAGCAGTTCTTC CASSLDTGGEQFF
TRBJ2-3 TRBD2 TRBV6-2/TRBV6-3 . TGTGCCAGCAGTTATAGCGGGGGAAGGGGGTATACGCAGTATTTT CASSYSGGRGYTQYF
TRBJ1-2 TRBD1 TRBV6-5 . TGTGCCAGCAGTTACCCGGACAGGGAAGGCAGCTATGGCTACACCTTC CASSYPDREGSYGYTF
TRBJ1-2 TRBD1 TRBV5-5 . TGTGCCAGCAGCTTGGCCGGACAGGGTGTGATTGGCTACACCTTC CASSLAGQGVIGYTF
TRBJ1-3 . TRBV27 . TGTGCCAGCAGTCCCCGGTACTCTGGAAACACCATATATTTT CASSPRYSGNTIYF
TRBJ1-1 . TRBV11-2 . TGTGCCAGCAGCCAGGACCAGGGCCAGAACACTGAAGCTTTCTTT CASSQDQGQNTEAFF
TRBJ1-1 TRBD1 TRBV29-1 . TGCAGCGCCCTGGGACAGGTGAACACTGAAGCTTTCTTT CSALGQVNTEAFF
TRBJ2-7 TRBD2 TRBV18 . TGTGCCAGCTCACCAGGGGGAGGGAGGAACGAGCAGTACTTC CASSPGGGRNEQYF
TRBJ1-4 . TRBV4-2 once TGTGCCAGCAGCCAAGATAGGGGTAATGAAAAACTGTTTTTT CASSQDRGNEKLFF
TRBJ2-2 TRBD2 TRBV5-1 once TGCGCCAGCCGGACTAGCTCCGCGAACACCGGGGAGCTGTTTTTT CASRTSSANTGELFF
TRBJ2-3 TRBD2 TRBV6-4 . TGTGCCAGCAGTGAAAGCGGGGGGGCCGATACGCAGTATTTT CASSESGGADTQYF
TRBJ1-4 TRBD1 TRBV7-2 . TGTGCCAGCAGCCCCCAGGGACAGGCCCTCGGAAAACTGTTTTTT CASSPQGQALGKLFF
TRBJ2-5 . TRBV6-5 . TGTGCCAGCAGTTACCAACGGGTGATCCAAGAGACCCAGTACTTC CASSYQRVIQETQYF